The 3 T cell receptor beta chains listed next were all sequenced from one sample in a study of T cells in Graves' hyperthyroidism and ophthalmopathy. RNA transcripts provided the source from which TCR beta CDR3 regions were amplified. Using the HTBI primer set, a first-round RT-PCR was run on the TCR CDR3. TCRdb ran MiXCR on the multiplex PCR reads and lists one entry per CDR3 protein. The sample lists around 380,000 distinct CDR3 sequences; approximately 13% were seen once. The specimen sequenced was blood. These receptors all stem from a young man with Graves' hyperthyroidism that later progressed to Graves' ophthalmopathy.

This clonotype showed up many times. The chain couples TRBV20-1 to TRBJ1-1; TRBD1 might be the D (6 bases). CDR1 and CDR2 (germline): DFQATT, SNEGSKA (reference sequence). The germline V and J ends were trimmed by 6 bases and 1 base, with 12 bases remaining between them. The CDR3 contains 13 residues. The CDR3 sequence is CSARTDRNTEAFF. The CDR3 coding sequence is TGCAGTGCCCGGACGGACAGGAACACTGAAGCTTTCTTT.

This clonotype was detected ten times or more. The rearrangement joins TRBV27 to TRBJ2-1; D is perhaps TRBD1 (5 bases). Trimming cost V 2 bases and J 0 bases, with 11 bases left between them. The CDR3 length is 16 residues. Per the germline V gene, CDR1 is MNHEY and CDR2 is SMNVEV (reference sequence). CDR3 residues: CASSLRTRSSYNEQFF. The CDR3 region has the DNA TGTGCCAGCAGTTTACGGACAAGGAGCTCCTACAATGAGCAGTTCTTC.

The CDR3 sequence: CASISGGAGKTQYF. The DNA of the CDR3 is TGTGCCAGTATTAGCGGGGGGGCTGGAAAGACCCAGTACTTC. The genes are TRBV28 and TRBJ2-5, with TRBD2 matching 11 bases. From germline, CDR1 is MDHEN and CDR2 SYDVKM. J was trimmed by 6 bases and V by 9 bases; bases with no gene match: 9. The CDR3 runs 14 residues.